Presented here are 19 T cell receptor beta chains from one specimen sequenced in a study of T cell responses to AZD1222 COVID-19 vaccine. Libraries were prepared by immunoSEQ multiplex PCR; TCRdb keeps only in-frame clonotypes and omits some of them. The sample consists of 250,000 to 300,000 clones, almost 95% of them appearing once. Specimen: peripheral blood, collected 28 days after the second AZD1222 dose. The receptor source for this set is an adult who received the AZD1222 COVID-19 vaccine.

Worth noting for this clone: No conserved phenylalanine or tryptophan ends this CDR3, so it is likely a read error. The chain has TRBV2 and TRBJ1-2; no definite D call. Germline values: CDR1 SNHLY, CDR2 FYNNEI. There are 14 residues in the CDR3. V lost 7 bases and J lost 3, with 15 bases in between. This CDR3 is CASIRGGEYYGYTL. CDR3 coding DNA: TGTGCCAGCATTCGCGGTGGGGAGTACTATGGCTACACCCTC.

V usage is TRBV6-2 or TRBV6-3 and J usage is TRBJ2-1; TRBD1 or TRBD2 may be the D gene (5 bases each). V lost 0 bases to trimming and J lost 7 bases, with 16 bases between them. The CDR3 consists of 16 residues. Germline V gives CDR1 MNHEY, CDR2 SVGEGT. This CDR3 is CASSYSRGKSWNEQFF. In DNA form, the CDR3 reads TGTGCCAGCAGTTACTCGAGGGGCAAATCATGGAATGAGCAGTTCTTC.

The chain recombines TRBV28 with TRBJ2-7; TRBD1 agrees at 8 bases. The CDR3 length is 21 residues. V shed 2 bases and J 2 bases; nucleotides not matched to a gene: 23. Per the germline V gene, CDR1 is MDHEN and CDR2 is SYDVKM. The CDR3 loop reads CASSLRPGERSPGQGPYEQYF. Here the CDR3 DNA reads TGTGCCAGCAGTTTACGCCCCGGGGAACGATCGCCCGGACAGGGCCCCTACGAGCAGTACTTC.

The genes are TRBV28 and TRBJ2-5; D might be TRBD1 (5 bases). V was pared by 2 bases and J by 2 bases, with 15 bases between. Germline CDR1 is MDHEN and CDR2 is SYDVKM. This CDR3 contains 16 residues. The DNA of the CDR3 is TGTGCCAGCAGTTTAAACCCCACGACAGCACAAGAGACCCAGTACTTC. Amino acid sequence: CASSLNPTTAQETQYF.

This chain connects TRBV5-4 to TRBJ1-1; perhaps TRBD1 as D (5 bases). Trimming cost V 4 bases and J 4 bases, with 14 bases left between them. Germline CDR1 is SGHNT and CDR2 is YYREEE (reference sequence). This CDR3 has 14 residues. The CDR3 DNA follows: TGTGCCAGCAGCCTGGGACGCCGGGGCACTGAAGCTTTCTTT. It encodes CASSLGRRGTEAFF.

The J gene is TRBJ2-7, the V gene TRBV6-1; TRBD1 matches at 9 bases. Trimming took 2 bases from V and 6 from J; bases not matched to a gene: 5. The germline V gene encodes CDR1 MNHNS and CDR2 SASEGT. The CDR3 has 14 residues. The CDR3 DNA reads TGTGCCAGCAGTGAATGGACAGGGGAATCCGAGCAGTACTTC. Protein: CASSEWTGESEQYF.

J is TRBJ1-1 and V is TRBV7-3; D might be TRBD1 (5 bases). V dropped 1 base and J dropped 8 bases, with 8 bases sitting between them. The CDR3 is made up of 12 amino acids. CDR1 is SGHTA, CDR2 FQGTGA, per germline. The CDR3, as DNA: TGTGCCAGCAGCTTAATGGGGGGAGAAGCTTTCTTT. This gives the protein CASSLMGGEAFF.

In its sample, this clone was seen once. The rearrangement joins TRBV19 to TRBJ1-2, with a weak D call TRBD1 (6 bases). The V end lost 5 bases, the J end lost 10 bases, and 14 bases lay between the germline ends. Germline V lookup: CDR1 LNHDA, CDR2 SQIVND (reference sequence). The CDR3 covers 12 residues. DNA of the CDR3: TGTGCCAGTAGTCCCGGGGGGCCGCCCTACACCTTC. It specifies CASSPGGPPYTF.

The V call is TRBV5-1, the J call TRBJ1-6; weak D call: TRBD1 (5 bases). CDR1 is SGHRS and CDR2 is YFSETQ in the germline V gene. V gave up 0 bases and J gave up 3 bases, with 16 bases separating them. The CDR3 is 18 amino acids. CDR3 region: CASSLARAQANYNSPLHF. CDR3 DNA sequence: TGCGCCAGCAGCTTGGCCAGGGCTCAGGCGAACTATAATTCACCCCTCCACTTT.

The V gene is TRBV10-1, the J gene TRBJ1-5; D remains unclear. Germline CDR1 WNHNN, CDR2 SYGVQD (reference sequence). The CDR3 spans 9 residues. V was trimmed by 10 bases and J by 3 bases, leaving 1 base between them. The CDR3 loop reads CATNQPQHF. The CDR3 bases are TGCGCCACCAATCAGCCCCAGCATTTT.

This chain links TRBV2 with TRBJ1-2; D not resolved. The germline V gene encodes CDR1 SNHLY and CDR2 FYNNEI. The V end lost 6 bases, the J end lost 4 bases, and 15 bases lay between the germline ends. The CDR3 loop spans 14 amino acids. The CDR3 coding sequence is TGTGCCAGCAGGACCCTCCCGGGTAGCTATGGCTACACCTTC. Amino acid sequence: CASRTLPGSYGYTF. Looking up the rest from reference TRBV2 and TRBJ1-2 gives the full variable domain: EPEVTQTPSHQVTQMGQEVILRCVPISNHLYFYWYRQILGQKVEFLVSFYNNEISEKSEIFDDQFSVERPDGSNFTLKIRSTKLEDSAMYFCASRTLPGSYGYTFGSGTRLTVV.

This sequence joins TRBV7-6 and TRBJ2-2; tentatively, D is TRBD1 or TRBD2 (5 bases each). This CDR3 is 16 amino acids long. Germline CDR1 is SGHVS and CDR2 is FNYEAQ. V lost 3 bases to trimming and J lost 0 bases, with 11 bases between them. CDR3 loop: CASSFGPGPNTGELFF. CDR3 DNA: TGTGCCAGCAGCTTTGGCCCGGGACCGAACACCGGGGAGCTGTTTTTT. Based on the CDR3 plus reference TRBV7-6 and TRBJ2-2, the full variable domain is GAGVSQSPRYKVTKRGQDVALRCDPISGHVSLYWYRQALGQGPEFLTYFNYEAQQDKSGLPNDRFSAERPEGSISTLTIQRTEQRDSAMYRCASSFGPGPNTGELFFGEGSRLTVL.

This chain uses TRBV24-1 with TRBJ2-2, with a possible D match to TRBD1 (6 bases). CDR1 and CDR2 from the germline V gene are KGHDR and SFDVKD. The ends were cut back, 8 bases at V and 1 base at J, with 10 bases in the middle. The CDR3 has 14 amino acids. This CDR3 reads CATTETGNTGELFF. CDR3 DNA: TGTGCCACCACTGAGACAGGGAACACCGGGGAGCTGTTTTTT.

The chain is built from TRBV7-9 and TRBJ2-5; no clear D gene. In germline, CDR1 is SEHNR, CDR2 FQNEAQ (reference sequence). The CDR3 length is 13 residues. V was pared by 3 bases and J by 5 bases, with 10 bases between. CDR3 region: CASSFSNGETQYF. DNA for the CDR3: TGTGCCAGCAGCTTCTCCAACGGGGAGACCCAGTACTTC.

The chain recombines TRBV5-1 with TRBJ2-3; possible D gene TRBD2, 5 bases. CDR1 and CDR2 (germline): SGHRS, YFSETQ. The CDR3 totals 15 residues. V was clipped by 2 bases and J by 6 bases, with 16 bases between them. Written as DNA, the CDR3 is TGCGCCAGCAGCTTATTTAGCGCACCCACGGATACGCAGTATTTT. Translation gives CASSLFSAPTDTQYF.

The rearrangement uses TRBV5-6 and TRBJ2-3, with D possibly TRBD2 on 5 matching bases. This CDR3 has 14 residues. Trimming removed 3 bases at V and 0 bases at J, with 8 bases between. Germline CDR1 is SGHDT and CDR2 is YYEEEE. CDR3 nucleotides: TGTGCCAGCAGCTCTAGCCGGAGCACAGATACGCAGTATTTT. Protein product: CASSSSRSTDTQYF.

The CDR3 coding sequence is TGTGCCAGTACCCCGTGGGCCACCGCGGATCAGCCCCAGCATTTT. Protein sequence: CASTPWATADQPQHF. The V and J genes are TRBV19 and TRBJ1-5; D not certain. CDR1 is LNHDA, CDR2 SQIVND, per germline (reference sequence). The V end was cut by 7 bases, the J end by 5 bases, with 18 bases between. The CDR3 contains 15 residues.

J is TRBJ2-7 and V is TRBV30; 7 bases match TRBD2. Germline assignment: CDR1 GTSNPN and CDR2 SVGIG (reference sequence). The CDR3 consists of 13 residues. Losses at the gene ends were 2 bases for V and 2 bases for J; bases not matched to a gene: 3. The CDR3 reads CAWSSSGAYEQYF. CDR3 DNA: TGTGCCTGGAGTTCAAGCGGGGCCTACGAGCAGTACTTC.

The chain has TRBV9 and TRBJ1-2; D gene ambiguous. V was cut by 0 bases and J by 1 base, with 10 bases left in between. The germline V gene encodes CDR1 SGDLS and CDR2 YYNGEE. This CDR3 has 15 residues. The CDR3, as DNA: TGTGCCAGCAGCGTAGCTGGATCGGGTAACTATGGCTACACCTTC. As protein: CASSVAGSGNYGYTF. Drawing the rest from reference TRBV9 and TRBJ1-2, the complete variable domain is DSGVTQTPKHLITATGQRVTLRCSPRSGDLSVYWYQQSLDQGLQFLIQYYNGEERAKGNILERFSAQQFPDLHSELNLSSLELGDSALYFCASSVAGSGNYGYTFGSGTRLTVV.